This T cell receptor beta chain was recovered during a study of cytomegalovirus exposure and HLA in healthy donors. The V gene lost 4 bases and the J gene lost 1 base, with 10 bases spanning the gap. This CDR3 comprises 14 residues. In germline, CDR1 is SGHRS, CDR2 YFSETQ. Data came from immunoSEQ multiplex PCR; TCRdb stores just in-frame clones and leaves some out. The table has approximately 120,000 clones, about 94% seen once; the top ten hold roughly 1.3%. This TCR derives from a woman between 18 and 29 years old in good health and CMV-seronegative. The specimen sequenced was PBMCs. The chain joins TRBV5-1 to TRBJ2-3, with D perhaps matching TRBD1 (6 bases). CDR3 region: CASSLGQRTDTQYF. The CDR3 nucleotides read TGCGCCAGCAGCCTCGGACAGCGCACAGATACGCAGTATTTT.